What follows are 21 T cell receptor beta chains derived from one specimen sequenced in a study of cytomegalovirus exposure and HLA in healthy donors. PCR amplification relied on 60 Vbeta primers (plus 13 Jbeta primers). Some clones are missing from TCRdb's copy, which holds only in-frame ones; the method was immunoSEQ multiplex PCR. The sample contains about 150,000 clones, over 65% of which appear only once. Sequencing input: PBMCs. The receptors come from a woman aged 40 to 50 in good health and CMV-seronegative.

V gene TRBV9 combines with J gene TRBJ2-1; D is unresolved. This CDR3 spans 12 amino acids. Trimming removed 0 bases from V and 7 bases from J, with 5 bases in between. Germline V gene sequence: CDR1 SGDLS, CDR2 YYNGEE. CDR3 nucleotides: TGTGCCAGCAGCGTAGCTCGGAATGAGCAGTTCTTC. Protein product: CASSVARNEQFF.

The rearrangement uses TRBV27 and TRBJ2-7; 7 bases line up with TRBD2. V was pared by 6 bases and J by 5 bases, with 13 bases of the junction left unmatched. Per germline, CDR1 MNHEY and CDR2 SMNVEV (reference sequence). The CDR3 is 15 residues long. CDR3 in DNA: TGTGCCAGCAGAGCGGTGGGGGGGAGAAGTCACGAGCAGTACTTC. Its translation: CASRAVGGRSHEQYF.

The rearrangement uses TRBV11-2 and TRBJ2-2; TRBD1 matches at 8 bases. The J segment lost 4 bases and the V segment lost 4 bases, leaving 5 bases of the junction unmatched. Germline CDR1 reads SGHAT; CDR2 reads FQNNGV. The CDR3 has 15 amino acids. CDR3 amino acids: CASSWTGPGTGELFF. The CDR3, as DNA: TGTGCCAGCAGCTGGACAGGGCCGGGCACCGGGGAGCTGTTTTTT.

This clone has just a few counts. The chain has TRBV28 and TRBJ1-3, with TRBD1 matching 9 bases. V dropped 10 bases and J dropped 3; count of bases not matched to a gene: 4. In germline, CDR1 is MDHEN, CDR2 SYDVKM. The CDR3 contains 13 residues. In DNA, the CDR3 is TGTGCCACGACGACAGGGGGTGGAAACACCATATATTTT. Its protein product is CATTTGGGNTIYF.

The V and J genes are TRBV25-1 and TRBJ1-1; no firm D call. This CDR3 region has 15 residues. CDR1 is MGHDK, CDR2 SYGVNS, per germline. Trimming shortened V by 0 bases and J by 1 base, and 9 bases separated the two germline ends. The CDR3 DNA sequence: TGTGCCAGCAGTGAATATAAGTCAGGGAACACTGAAGCTTTCTTT. Protein product: CASSEYKSGNTEAFF.

This clone was recorded once. V gene TRBV4-2 combines with J gene TRBJ2-7, with 15 positions matching TRBD2. Germline trimming cut 4 bases from V and 7 bases from J; bases unmatched to any gene: 11. Germline V gene lookup returns CDR1 LGHNA and CDR2 YNFKEQ. CDR3 length equals 17 residues. The CDR3 DNA reads as TGTGCCAGCAGCCTTGGACTAGCGGGGGGGCCCCCCCTTGAGCAGTACTTC. Translated, it gives CASSLGLAGGPPLEQYF.

This chain links TRBV6-6 with TRBJ2-7, with D unclear. Germline CDR1 and CDR2: MNHNY and SVGAGI (reference sequence). Trimming took 0 bases from V and 7 from J, leaving 10 bases between them. This CDR3 region has 13 residues. CDR3 DNA: TGTGCCAGCAGTTACTCGGCTGCGGAGGAGCAGTACTTC. It specifies CASSYSAAEEQYF.

The chain uses TRBV7-6 and TRBJ1-3; TRBD1 aligns across 7 bases. Germline values: CDR1 SGHVS, CDR2 FNYEAQ. CDR3 size: 16 residues. V lost 0 bases, J lost 4 bases, and 6 bases stayed unmatched. The chain's CDR3 is CASSLAHGTVGNTIYF. CDR3 sequence (DNA): TGTGCCAGCAGCTTAGCCCACGGGACAGTCGGAAACACCATATATTTT.

This clone was seen a handful of times. The chain recombines TRBV9 with TRBJ1-2, with D maybe TRBD1 (5 bases). The CDR3 has 12 amino acids. Per the germline V gene, CDR1 is SGDLS and CDR2 is YYNGEE. V shed 3 bases and J shed 8 bases, with 11 bases lying between them. CDR3 coding DNA: TGTGCCAGCAGCGAGATCTACAGGGGCTACACCTTC. It encodes CASSEIYRGYTF.

This chain uses TRBV5-1 with TRBJ1-4, with 11 bases fitting TRBD1. Per germline, CDR1 SGHRS and CDR2 YFSETQ. V was clipped by 3 bases and J by 2 bases; unmatched bases: 0. The CDR3 is 15 amino acids. The CDR3 is CASSWTGGTNEKLFF. The CDR3 coding sequence is TGCGCCAGCAGCTGGACAGGGGGCACTAATGAAAAACTGTTTTTT.

V is TRBV5-1 and J is TRBJ2-1, with TRBD1 matching 7 bases. CDR1 is SGHRS and CDR2 is YFSETQ in the germline V gene. Trimming removed 4 bases from V and 6 bases from J; junction bases left unmatched: 7. CDR3 length: 14 amino acids. CDR3 nucleotides: TGCGCCAGCAGCCCGTGGACAGGACCCAATGAGCAGTTCTTC. Its translation: CASSPWTGPNEQFF. The full variable domain, completed using reference TRBV5-1 and TRBJ2-1, is KAGVTQTPRYLIKTRGQQVTLSCSPISGHRSVSWYQQTPGQGLQFLFEYFSETQRNKGNFPGRFSGRQFSNSRSEMNVSTLELGDSALYLCASSPWTGPNEQFFGPGTRLTVL.

The V and J genes are TRBV5-4 and TRBJ2-7, with 10 bases lining up with TRBD1. The CDR3 extends over 15 amino acids. V trimming: 1 base; J trimming: 2 bases; junction bases outside the gene matches: 3. CDR1 and CDR2 (germline): SGHNT, YYREEE (reference sequence). This CDR3 reads CASSLLGQGPYEQYF. The DNA for the CDR3 is TGTGCCAGCAGCTTGTTGGGACAGGGGCCCTACGAGCAGTACTTC.

This clone appeared a few times. The gene calls are TRBV7-6 and TRBJ2-1; 14 bases align to TRBD2. V lost 5 bases and J lost 10; bases outside the gene matches: 16. The germline gives CDR1 SGHVS, CDR2 FNYEAQ. The CDR3 spans 18 residues. CDR3 in DNA: TGTGCCAGCAGCCCGACGACTAGCGGGGGGGCTACTGGACGAGAGCAGTTCTTC. This codes for CASSPTTSGGATGREQFF. The variable domain in full, with the rest retrieved from reference TRBV7-6 and TRBJ2-1, is GAGVSQSPRYKVTKRGQDVALRCDPISGHVSLYWYRQALGQGPEFLTYFNYEAQQDKSGLPNDRFSAERPEGSISTLTIQRTEQRDSAMYRCASSPTTSGGATGREQFFGPGTRLTVL.

The rearrangement links TRBV28 to TRBJ2-1, with D uncertain. Deletions cut 6 bases from V and 6 bases from J, with 15 bases between. Germline assignment: CDR1 MDHEN and CDR2 SYDVKM. The CDR3 is made up of 14 amino acids. The CDR3 DNA sequence: TGTGCCAGCAGCCGCCGCCGTGGCTTCAATGAGCAGTTCTTC. Its translation is CASSRRRGFNEQFF.

The sample holds one count of this clone. The chain has TRBV2 and TRBJ2-3, with D maybe TRBD2 (5 bases). V lost 6 bases to trimming and J lost 4 bases, with 17 bases between them. The CDR3 is 15 residues long. Germline V lookup: CDR1 SNHLY, CDR2 FYNNEI. The CDR3 coding sequence is TGTGCCAGCAGGGTGGGCATCGGGGATGCAGATACGCAGTATTTT. Translation: CASRVGIGDADTQYF.

CDR3 sequence reads: CASSGPGANEQFF. As DNA, the CDR3 is TGTGCCAGCAGCGGGCCCGGCGCCAATGAGCAGTTCTTC. The chain carries TRBV7-6 and TRBJ2-1; D gene unclear. This CDR3 is built from 13 residues. Germline V lookup: CDR1 SGHVS, CDR2 FNYEAQ. Trimming removed 5 bases from V and 6 bases from J, with 11 bases in between.

J is TRBJ2-1 and V is TRBV5-4, with 11 nucleotides matching TRBD2. CDR1 and CDR2 (germline): SGHNT, YYREEE (reference sequence). V was pared by 4 bases and J by 2 bases, with 11 bases of the junction left unmatched. The CDR3 has 18 residues. CDR3 region: CASSGTSGPKSPYNEQFF. CDR3 coding DNA: TGTGCCAGCAGCGGGACTAGCGGTCCTAAAAGTCCCTACAATGAGCAGTTCTTC.

V gene TRBV11-2 combines with J gene TRBJ2-5, with D tentatively TRBD2 (7 bases). In germline, CDR1 is SGHAT, CDR2 FQNNGV. The CDR3 extends over 15 amino acids. Trimming removed 4 bases at V and 5 bases at J, with 17 bases between. The CDR3 spells CASSSPRGAGETQYF. The CDR3, as DNA: TGTGCCAGCAGCTCTCCACGGGGGGCGGGGGAGACCCAGTACTTC.

V usage is TRBV18 and J usage is TRBJ1-1, with D possibly TRBD1 on 6 matching bases. There are 15 residues in the CDR3. The germline gives CDR1 KGHSH, CDR2 LQKENI. Deletions cut 3 bases from V and 1 base from J, with 12 bases between. The CDR3 DNA reads as TGTGCCAGCTCACCCCCAGGGGTCAAGAACACTGAAGCTTTCTTT. Amino acids: CASSPPGVKNTEAFF.

The V gene is TRBV6-5, the J gene TRBJ1-1, with D maybe TRBD1 (6 bases). Trimming stripped 5 bases from V and 1 base from J, with 14 bases between. Germline V lookup: CDR1 MNHEY, CDR2 SVGAGI. The CDR3 totals 15 residues. CDR3 DNA: TGTGCCAGCAGTCCTCGGGGGGCGGGGAACACTGAAGCTTTCTTT. It encodes CASSPRGAGNTEAFF.

V and J are TRBV7-2 and TRBJ2-1; TRBD2 matches at 13 bases. With V trimmed by 0 bases and J by 2 bases, 4 bases remained unmatched. The CDR3 has 18 residues. Germline V lookup: CDR1 SGHTA, CDR2 FQGNSA. For the CDR3, the DNA is TGTGCCAGCAGCTTAGCGAGGGGACTAGCGGGGACCTACAATGAGCAGTTCTTC. Its translation: CASSLARGLAGTYNEQFF.